This TCR beta chain appears in the sequencing data of a study of graft-versus-host responses after intestinal transplantation. Germline assignment: CDR1 MNHEY and CDR2 SMNVEV (reference sequence). The CDR3 has 12 residues. V was cut by 4 bases and J by 6 bases, with 9 bases left in between. A note on this clone: Antigen unknown.

Generated by immunoSEQ multiplex PCR, the TCRdb table keeps only in-frame clones and is missing some. The repertoire holds tens of thousands of clones, with over 70% as singletons. The sequence came from a human donor who was the organ donor for an intestinal transplant. The chain links TRBV27 to TRBJ1-2; possibly TRBD1 for D (5 bases). Material: unstimulated CD4+ T cells sorted from spleen or lymph node cells, obtained before transplant. The CDR3 region is CASSSQGNGYTF. DNA for the CDR3: TGTGCCAGCAGTTCCCAGGGAAATGGCTACACCTTC.